This note documents a single T cell receptor beta chain sequence. This entry comes from a study of blood T cell repertoires in COVID-19. Germline V gene sequence: CDR1 SGHRS, CDR2 YFSETQ. Trimming cost V 4 bases and J 5 bases, with 12 bases left between them. There are 13 residues in the CDR3. This table comes from immunoSEQ multiplex PCR, and its TCRdb copy is limited to in-frame clones, with some not included. The table shows about 150,000 clones, with about 88% occurring only once. Sequencing was performed on peripheral blood. The clonotype originates from a woman aged 70 to 79 with acute or convalescent COVID-19. V and J are TRBV5-1 and TRBJ2-5; D is perhaps TRBD1 (6 bases). The CDR3 loop reads CASSTYRGETQYF. CDR3 coding DNA: TGCGCCAGCAGCACCTATAGGGGGGAGACCCAGTACTTC.